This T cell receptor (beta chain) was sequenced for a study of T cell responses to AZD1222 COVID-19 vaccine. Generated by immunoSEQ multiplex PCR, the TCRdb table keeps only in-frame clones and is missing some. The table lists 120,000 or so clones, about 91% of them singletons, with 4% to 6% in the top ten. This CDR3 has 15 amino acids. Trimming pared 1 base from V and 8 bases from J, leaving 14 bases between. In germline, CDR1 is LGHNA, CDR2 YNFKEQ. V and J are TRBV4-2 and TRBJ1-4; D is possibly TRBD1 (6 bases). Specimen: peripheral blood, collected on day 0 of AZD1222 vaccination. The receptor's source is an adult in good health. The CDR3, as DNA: TGTGCCAGCAGCCAAGTTGGGACACAGAACGAAAAACTGTTTTTT. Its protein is CASSQVGTQNEKLFF.